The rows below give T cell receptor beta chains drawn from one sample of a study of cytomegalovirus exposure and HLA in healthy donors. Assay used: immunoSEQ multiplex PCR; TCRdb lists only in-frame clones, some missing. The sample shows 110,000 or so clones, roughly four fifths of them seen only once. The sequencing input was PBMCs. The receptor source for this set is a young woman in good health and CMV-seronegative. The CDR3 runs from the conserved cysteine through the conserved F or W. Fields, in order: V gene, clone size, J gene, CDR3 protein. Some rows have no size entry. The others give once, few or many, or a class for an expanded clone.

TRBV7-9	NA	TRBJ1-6	CASSSLNSSPVESPLHF
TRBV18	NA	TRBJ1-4	CASSPAGGGEKLFF
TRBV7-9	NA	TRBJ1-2	CASSPLGRPGDGYTF
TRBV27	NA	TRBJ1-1	CASGRQNTEAFF
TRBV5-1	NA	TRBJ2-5	CASSLAREGETQYF
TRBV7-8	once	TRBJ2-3	CASSLSLFSGKLAEDTQYF
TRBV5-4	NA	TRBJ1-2	CASSPLGGQLYGYTF
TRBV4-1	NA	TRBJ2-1	CASSQPTGTVSYNEQFF
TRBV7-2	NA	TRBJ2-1	CASSIGTYNEQFF
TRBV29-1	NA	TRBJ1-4	CSVRTGGNEKLFF
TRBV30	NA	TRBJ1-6	CAWSKKAEVSPLHF
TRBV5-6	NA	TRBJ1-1	CASSLARAPARLNTEAFF
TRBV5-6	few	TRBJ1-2	CASSLSQYGYTF
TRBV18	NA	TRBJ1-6	CASSPRIGPPLHF
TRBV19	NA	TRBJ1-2	CASSIRDSNPDLYGYTF
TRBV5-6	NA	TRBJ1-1	CASRGTNGEAFF
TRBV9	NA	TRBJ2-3	CASSVVSTSGDTQYF
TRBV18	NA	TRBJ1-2	CASSPADSNYGYTF
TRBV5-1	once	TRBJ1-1	CASSSPGQNEAFF
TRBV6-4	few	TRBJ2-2	CASSATETGELFF
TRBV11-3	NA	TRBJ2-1	CASSPHPTSRNEQFF
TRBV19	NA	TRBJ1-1	CASRPSGLLNTEAFF
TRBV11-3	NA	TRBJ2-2	CASSLTQAYTGELFF
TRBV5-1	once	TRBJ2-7	CASSLQDSYEQYF
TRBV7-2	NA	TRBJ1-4	CASSLVGQGNEKLFF
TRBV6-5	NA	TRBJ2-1	CASSYGLAGSNEQFF
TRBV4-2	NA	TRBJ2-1	CASSPGQDNSYNEQFF
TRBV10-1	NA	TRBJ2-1	CASSRDSQEQFF
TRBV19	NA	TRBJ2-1	CASSVDRTSGGPYNEQFF
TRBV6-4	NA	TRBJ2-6	CASSARGSLSGANGLTF
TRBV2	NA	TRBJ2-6	CASKTHRVSGANVLTF
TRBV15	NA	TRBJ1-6	CATSRDPGSNSPLHF
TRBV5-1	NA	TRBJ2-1	CASSSIQSDNEQFF
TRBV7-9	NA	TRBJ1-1	CASSLATGTFF
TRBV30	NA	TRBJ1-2	CAWSRNNYGYTF
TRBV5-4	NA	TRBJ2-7	CASSMGTGPSYEQYF
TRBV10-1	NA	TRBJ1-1	CASRGDSGTEAFF
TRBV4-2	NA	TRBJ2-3	CASSRGLAGGPRTDTQYF
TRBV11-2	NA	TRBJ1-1	CASSLIHQSEAFF
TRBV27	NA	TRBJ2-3	CASGIRQGLATDTQYF
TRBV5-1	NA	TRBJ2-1	CASSLQGLGNEQFF
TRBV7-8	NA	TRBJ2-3	CASSFGEDTQYF
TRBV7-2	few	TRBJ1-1	CASTPGRGNTEAFF
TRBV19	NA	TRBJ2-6	CASSGRASGANVLTF
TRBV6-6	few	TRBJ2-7	CASSRDRAGYEQYF
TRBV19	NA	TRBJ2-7	CASSFGQGYEQYF
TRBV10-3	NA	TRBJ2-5	CATTSGSGGETQYF
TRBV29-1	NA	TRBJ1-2	CSDRDRQSYGYTF
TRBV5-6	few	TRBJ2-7	CASSSQGAGEQYF
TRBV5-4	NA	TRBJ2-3	CASSLSGQVTDTQYF
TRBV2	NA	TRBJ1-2	CARNRGPLRDGYTF
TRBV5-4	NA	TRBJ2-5	CASSLGGGKQQETQYF
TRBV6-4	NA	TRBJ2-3	CASSSRDSTDTQYF